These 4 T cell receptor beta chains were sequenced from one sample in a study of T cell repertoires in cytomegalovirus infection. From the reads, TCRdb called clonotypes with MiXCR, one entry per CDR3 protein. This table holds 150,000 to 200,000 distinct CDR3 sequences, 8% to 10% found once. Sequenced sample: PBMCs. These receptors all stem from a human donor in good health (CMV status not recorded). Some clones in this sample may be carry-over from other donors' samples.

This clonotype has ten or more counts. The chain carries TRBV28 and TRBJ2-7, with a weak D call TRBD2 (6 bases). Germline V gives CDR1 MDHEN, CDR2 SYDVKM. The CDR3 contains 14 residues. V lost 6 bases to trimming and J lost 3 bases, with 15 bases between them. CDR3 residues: CASRELAGRYEQYF. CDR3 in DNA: TGTGCCAGCAGAGAACTAGCTGGGCGCTACGAGCAGTACTTC.

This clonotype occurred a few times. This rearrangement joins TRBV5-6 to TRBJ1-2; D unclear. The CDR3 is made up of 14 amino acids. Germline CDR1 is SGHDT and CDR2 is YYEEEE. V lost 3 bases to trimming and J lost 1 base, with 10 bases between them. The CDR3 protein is CASSYFGVNYGYTF. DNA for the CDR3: TGTGCCAGCAGCTACTTTGGGGTTAACTATGGCTACACCTTC. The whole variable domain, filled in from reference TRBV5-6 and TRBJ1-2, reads DAGVTQSPTHLIKTRGQQVTLRCSPKSGHDTVSWYQQALGQGPQFIFQYYEEEERQRGNFPDRFSGHQFPNYSSELNVNALLLGDSALYLCASSYFGVNYGYTFGSGTRLTVV.

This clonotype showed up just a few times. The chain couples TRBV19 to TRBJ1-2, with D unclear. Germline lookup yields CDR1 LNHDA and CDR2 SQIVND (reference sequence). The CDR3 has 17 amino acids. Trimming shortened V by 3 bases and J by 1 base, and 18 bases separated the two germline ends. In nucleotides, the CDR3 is TGTGCCAGTAGTATGGATCCCCGACGGACCGGTAACTATGGCTACACCTTC. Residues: CASSMDPRRTGNYGYTF.

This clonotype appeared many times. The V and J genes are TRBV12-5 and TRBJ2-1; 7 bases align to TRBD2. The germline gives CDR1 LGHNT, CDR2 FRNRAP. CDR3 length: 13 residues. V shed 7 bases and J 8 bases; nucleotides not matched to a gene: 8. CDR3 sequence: CASVGLGGYEQFF. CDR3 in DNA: TGTGCTAGTGTTGGACTCGGGGGGTATGAGCAGTTCTTC. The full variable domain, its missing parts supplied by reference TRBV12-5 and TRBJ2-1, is DARVTQTPRHKVTEMGQEVTMRCQPILGHNTVFWYRQTMMQGLELLAYFRNRAPLDDSGMPKDRFSAEMPDATLATLKIQPSEPRDSAVYFCASVGLGGYEQFFGPGTRLTVL.